Presented here are 12 T cell receptor beta chains from one specimen sequenced in a study of OX40 agonist ivuxolimab in advanced cancers. The data were produced by immunoSEQ multiplex PCR, yet TCRdb's version contains in-frame clones alone and is incomplete. This table holds fewer than 15,000 clones, over 75% found once. The sample here was CD4+ or CD8+ T cells sorted from blood, taken in a trial of the OX40 agonist ivuxolimab. Receptors originate from an adult with an advanced solid tumor such as melanoma, head and neck, liver or kidney cancer.

V and J are TRBV7-6 and TRBJ1-1; the D is unclear. CDR3 size: 12 residues. The germline V gene has CDR1 SGHVS and CDR2 FNYEAQ. V was trimmed by 4 bases and J by 7 bases, leaving 10 bases between them. The CDR3 DNA follows: TGTGCCAGCAGCTCCTTTCTAGATGAAGCTTTCTTT. Translation gives CASSSFLDEAFF. The full variable domain, its missing parts supplied by reference TRBV7-6 and TRBJ1-1, is GAGVSQSPRYKVTKRGQDVALRCDPISGHVSLYWYRQALGQGPEFLTYFNYEAQQDKSGLPNDRFSAERPEGSISTLTIQRTEQRDSAMYRCASSSFLDEAFFGQGTRLTVV.

J is TRBJ2-1 and V is TRBV7-3; 10 bases map to TRBD1. The length of the CDR3 is 15 residues. The V and J ends lost 5 bases and 6 bases, in that order; junction bases with no gene match: 7. Per germline, CDR1 SGHTA and CDR2 FQGTGA. The CDR3 loop reads CASSPGTGVFNEQFF. DNA for the CDR3: TGTGCCAGCAGCCCTGGGACAGGGGTTTTCAATGAGCAGTTCTTC.

The rearrangement uses TRBV6-5 and TRBJ2-3; a possible D gene is TRBD2 (6 bases). The CDR3 totals 14 residues. Per germline, CDR1 MNHEY and CDR2 SVGAGI. V dropped 5 bases and J dropped 3 bases, with 12 bases sitting between them. DNA of the CDR3: TGTGCCAGCAGTCCGGGGGTGGGGACAGATACGCAGTATTTT. Amino acids: CASSPGVGTDTQYF.

The chain combines TRBV15 with TRBJ1-3, with D uncertain. Trimming took 0 bases from V and 0 from J, leaving 3 bases between them. CDR1 and CDR2 from the germline V gene are LNHNV and YYDKDF (reference sequence). This CDR3 contains 14 residues. The CDR3 spells CATSRDTSGNTIYF. Written as DNA, the CDR3 is TGTGCCACCAGCAGAGATACCTCTGGAAACACCATATATTTT.

The CDR3 is CALSGPTYEQYF. CDR3 DNA sequence: TGTGCCTTGTCCGGGCCCACCTACGAGCAGTACTTC. This chain uses TRBV30 with TRBJ2-7, with unresolved D. Germline loops: CDR1 GTSNPN, CDR2 SVGIG (reference sequence). V lost 7 bases to trimming and J lost 2 bases, with 12 bases between them. The CDR3 is 12 amino acids.

The chain carries TRBV9 and TRBJ1-6, with no clear D. The CDR3 loop spans 12 amino acids. Trimming pared 0 bases from V and 8 bases from J, leaving 3 bases between. The V gene's germline CDR1 is SGDLS and CDR2 YYNGEE. The CDR3 spells CASSVADSPLHF. CDR3 in DNA: TGTGCCAGCAGCGTAGCAGATTCACCCCTCCACTTT.

Regarding this clone: This sample includes further DNA sequences coding for the same CDR3. The chain links TRBV2 to TRBJ2-7, with D uncertain. The CDR3 consists of 15 residues. The ends were cut back, 4 bases at V and 3 bases at J, with 16 bases in the middle. Germline V gives CDR1 SNHLY, CDR2 FYNNEI. The CDR3 loop reads CASSVADEVDYEQYF. In nucleotides, the CDR3 is TGTGCCAGCAGTGTTGCCGACGAAGTCGACTACGAGCAGTACTTC.

The chain carries TRBV7-9 and TRBJ2-1; D is tentatively TRBD1 or TRBD2 (6 bases each). V lost 6 bases and J 8 bases, leaving 17 bases between the germline ends. This CDR3 contains 14 residues. CDR1 is SEHNR and CDR2 is FQNEAQ in the germline V gene (reference sequence). The CDR3 is CASSPTGGRDEQFF. The DNA for the CDR3 is TGTGCCAGCAGTCCGACCGGGGGCCGGGATGAGCAGTTCTTC.

CDR3 in amino acids: CASSTSGPPYNEQFF. The CDR3 DNA follows: TGTGCCAGCAGCACCAGCGGGCCCCCCTACAATGAGCAGTTCTTC. The gene calls are TRBV9 and TRBJ2-1; D may be TRBD2 (6 bases). Germline CDR1 SGDLS, CDR2 YYNGEE. This CDR3 spans 15 amino acids. Trimming took off 4 bases at V and 2 bases at J, with 13 bases between the two ends.

This clone has a single count. The rearrangement links TRBV11-2 to TRBJ2-1; 10 bases align to TRBD1. Germline-derived CDR1 and CDR2 are SGHAT and FQNNGV. The CDR3 length is 15 residues. V shed 6 bases, J shed 6 bases, and the junction held 8 bases outside the gene matches. Written as DNA, the CDR3 is TGTGCCAGCAGTAAGGGGACAGGGGAGGGCAATGAGCAGTTCTTC. Protein product: CASSKGTGEGNEQFF. Based on the CDR3 plus reference TRBV11-2 and TRBJ2-1, the full variable domain is EAGVAQSPRYKIIEKRQSVAFWCNPISGHATLYWYQQILGQGPKLLIQFQNNGVVDDSQLPKDRFSAERLKGVDSTLKIQPAKLEDSAVYLCASSKGTGEGNEQFFGPGTRLTVL.

The rearrangement joins TRBV4-3 to TRBJ1-2; 9 positions agree with TRBD1. The CDR3 has 17 residues. V was clipped by 0 bases and J by 2 bases; unmatched bases: 7. Germline CDR1 and CDR2: LGHNA and YSLEER. CDR3 sequence reads: CASSQELGQGWNYGYTF. The CDR3 DNA is TGCGCCAGCAGCCAAGAATTGGGACAGGGATGGAACTATGGCTACACCTTC.

This chain joins TRBV6-7 and TRBJ1-6; 7 nucleotides match TRBD1. TRBV6-7 is labeled an ORF, and its function is uncertain. The CDR3 is 16 amino acids. J gave up 9 bases and V 0 bases, and 8 bases lay outside the gene matches. The CDR3 here is CASSYSIQGEGSPLHF. The CDR3 DNA sequence: TGTGCCAGCAGTTACTCGATCCAGGGGGAAGGTTCACCCCTCCACTTT.